The T cell receptor beta chain under discussion was sequenced for a study of blood T cells in healthy people across ages. The use of a sample-barcoded 5' primer and a J-beta primer mix characterized a second PCR of about 7 to 12 cycles. TCRdb reprocessed the 5' RACE reads via MiXCR and lists one record per CDR3 protein. The profile covers 1.5 million to 2 million distinct CDR3 sequences, with 30% to 35% appearing a single time and about 11% taken by the ten largest. This CDR3 spans 15 amino acids. V shed 0 bases and J 3 bases; nucleotides not matched to a gene: 3. CDR1 and CDR2 from the germline V gene are MGHRA and YSYEKL. PBMCs numbering at least 7 million were isolated per sample.

Material: blood. The receptor was isolated from a woman in her 30s in good health. V and J are TRBV4-1 and TRBJ2-7, with 9 bases aligning to TRBD1. This chain's CDR3 is CASSQEGQGVYEQYF. The CDR3 coding sequence is TGCGCCAGCAGCCAAGAGGGACAGGGCGTCTACGAGCAGTACTTC.